These 19 T cell receptor beta chains were sequenced from one sample in a study of blood T cell repertoires in COVID-19. Method: immunoSEQ multiplex PCR; TCRdb's copy keeps in-frame clones and lacks some. This table has under 35,000 clones, approximately 85% appearing once. The specimen sequenced was peripheral blood. The receptors shown here come from a human donor in a cohort sampled during active COVID-19.

In the case of this clone: An end of the junction differs from the germline gene, which may be a read error. The chain combines TRBV20-1 with TRBJ1-2; possibly TRBD1 for D (6 bases). CDR3 length equals 11 residues. Germline lookup yields CDR1 DFQATT and CDR2 SNEGSKA (reference sequence). The CDR3 DNA follows: TGTTCCGCTACAGGGAATGATGGCTACACCTTC. This translates into CSATGNDGYTF.

The chain combines TRBV5-1 with TRBJ1-4; maybe TRBD1 (6 bases). CDR3 size: 15 residues. The germline gives CDR1 SGHRS, CDR2 YFSETQ. V dropped 4 bases and J dropped 0 bases, with 10 bases sitting between them. The CDR3 protein is CASSAGTPTNEKLFF. CDR3 in DNA: TGCGCCAGCAGCGCCGGGACACCAACTAATGAAAAACTGTTTTTT.

This clone was observed a handful of times. V usage is TRBV6-6 and J usage is TRBJ1-1; D remains ambiguous. There are 13 residues in the CDR3. V gave up 8 bases and J gave up 0 bases, with 10 bases separating them. CDR1 and CDR2 from the germline V gene are MNHNY and SVGAGI (reference sequence). This chain's CDR3 is CASQAEMNTEAFF. In DNA form, the CDR3 reads TGTGCCAGCCAGGCAGAGATGAACACTGAAGCTTTCTTT.

This clone occurred a few times. The chain is built from TRBV5-1 and TRBJ2-5; D is possibly TRBD2 (7 bases). Trimming took off 0 bases at V and 1 base at J, with 16 bases between the two ends. This CDR3 region has 17 residues. CDR1 and CDR2 from the germline V gene are SGHRS and YFSETQ. CDR3 coding DNA: TGCGCCAGCAGCTTGGCTGGGGGGGGGCCCCTCCAAGAGACCCAGTACTTC. Protein sequence: CASSLAGGGPLQETQYF. The whole variable domain, filled in from reference TRBV5-1 and TRBJ2-5, reads KAGVTQTPRYLIKTRGQQVTLSCSPISGHRSVSWYQQTPGQGLQFLFEYFSETQRNKGNFPGRFSGRQFSNSRSEMNVSTLELGDSALYLCASSLAGGGPLQETQYFGPGTRLLVL.

The V gene is TRBV6-5, the J gene TRBJ2-1; 9 nucleotides agree with TRBD1. CDR3 length: 14 amino acids. Looked up from germline, CDR1 is MNHEY and CDR2 is SVGAGI. J gave up 4 bases and V 4 bases, and 2 bases lay outside the gene matches. Here the CDR3 DNA reads TGTGCCAGCAGTTGGGGACAGGGATACAATGAGCAGTTCTTC. Amino acid sequence: CASSWGQGYNEQFF.

The gene calls are TRBV9 and TRBJ2-3, with 8 bases fitting TRBD2. The CDR3 sequence is 16 residues long. Trimming took 0 bases from V and 3 from J; bases not matched to a gene: 6. Germline CDR1 reads SGDLS; CDR2 reads YYNGEE. The CDR3, as DNA: TGTGCCAGCAGCGTAGCGGGGGGGATTTTGACAGATACGCAGTATTTT. As protein: CASSVAGGILTDTQYF.

The chain joins TRBV7-9 to TRBJ1-2; D call uncertain. Germline V gene lookup returns CDR1 SEHNR and CDR2 FQNEAQ (reference sequence). Trimming stripped 4 bases from V and 4 bases from J, with 7 bases between. The CDR3 is 12 residues long. The CDR3 nucleotides are TGTGCCAGCAGCTCAACATCCTATGGCTACACCTTC. As protein: CASSSTSYGYTF.

The chain couples TRBV29-1 to TRBJ2-5; 8 bases map to TRBD1. The CDR3 contains 11 residues. Trimming cost V 6 bases and J 5 bases; bases outside gene matches: 2. Germline V gene lookup returns CDR1 SQVTM and CDR2 ANQGSEA. The CDR3: CSVHRGETQYF. In DNA form, the CDR3 reads TGCAGCGTCCACAGGGGGGAGACCCAGTACTTC.

V gene TRBV7-9 combines with J gene TRBJ2-7; no clear D. This CDR3 is built from 12 residues. V was cut by 4 bases and J by 5 bases, with 9 bases left in between. Per germline, CDR1 SEHNR and CDR2 FQNEAQ (reference sequence). The CDR3 DNA reads as TGTGCCAGCAGCTCCGACACCCACGAGCAGTACTTC. Amino acid sequence: CASSSDTHEQYF.

The chain has TRBV6-2 or TRBV6-3 and TRBJ1-1; D call uncertain. V lost 5 bases and J 6 bases, leaving 16 bases between the germline ends. This CDR3 spans 14 amino acids. Per germline, CDR1 MNHEY and CDR2 SVGEGT. CDR3 region: CASSNTRGISEAFF. The CDR3 bases are TGTGCCAGCAGTAATACGCGGGGTATCTCTGAAGCTTTCTTT.

This chain links TRBV28 with TRBJ1-1; 7 bases fit TRBD1. This CDR3 is 17 amino acids long. CDR1 and CDR2 from the germline V gene are MDHEN and SYDVKM. With V trimmed by 5 bases and J by 2 bases, 14 bases remained unmatched. CDR3 sequence: CASSPRTGPLINTEAFF. CDR3 DNA: TGTGCCAGCAGTCCGAGGACAGGACCCCTTATAAACACTGAAGCTTTCTTT.

This chain connects TRBV5-4 to TRBJ2-7, with 15 bases lining up with TRBD2. The length of the CDR3 is 17 residues. CDR1 and CDR2 (germline): SGHNT, YYREEE (reference sequence). The V and J ends lost 4 bases and 0 bases, in that order; junction bases with no gene match: 5. The CDR3: CASSLGLAGGSSYEQYF. CDR3 DNA sequence: TGTGCCAGCAGCCTCGGACTAGCGGGAGGGAGCTCCTACGAGCAGTACTTC. Full variable domain (outside the CDR3, taken from reference TRBV5-4 and TRBJ2-7): ETGVTQSPTHLIKTRGQQVTLRCSSQSGHNTVSWYQQALGQGPQFIFQYYREEENGRGNFPPRFSGLQFPNYSSELNVNALELDDSALYLCASSLGLAGGSSYEQYFGPGTRLTVT.

The chain combines TRBV18 with TRBJ2-7; D is possibly TRBD2 (6 bases). The germline V gene has CDR1 KGHSH and CDR2 LQKENI. V was pared by 3 bases and J by 6 bases, with 21 bases between. This CDR3 is 16 amino acids long. CDR3 sequence (DNA): TGTGCCAGCTCACCTAATCCGGGGGACGCGCGGGGCGAGCAGTACTTC. It is translated as CASSPNPGDARGEQYF.

The rearrangement links TRBV10-3 to TRBJ2-1; 8 bases agree with TRBD2. Trimming removed 7 bases from V and 9 bases from J; junction bases left unmatched: 23. Germline V lookup: CDR1 ENHRY, CDR2 SYGVKD. The CDR3 is 18 amino acids. CDR3 coding DNA: TGTGCCATCAACGCAGGTTCGCATCTTAGCGGGATCCATTGTGAGCAGTTCTTC. Translated, it gives CAINAGSHLSGIHCEQFF.

The rearrangement links TRBV2 to TRBJ1-4; perhaps TRBD1 as D (6 bases). CDR3 length: 14 amino acids. CDR1 SNHLY and CDR2 FYNNEI come from the germline V gene. Between the trimmed V and J ends, which lost 9 bases and 7 bases, there was a span of 18 bases. The CDR3 here is CASTAGDPSEKLFF. Written as DNA, the CDR3 is TGTGCCAGTACAGCAGGGGATCCCTCTGAAAAACTGTTTTTT. Full variable domain (rest looked up from reference TRBV2 and TRBJ1-4): EPEVTQTPSHQVTQMGQEVILRCVPISNHLYFYWYRQILGQKVEFLVSFYNNEISEKSEIFDDQFSVERPDGSNFTLKIRSTKLEDSAMYFCASTAGDPSEKLFFGSGTQLSVL.

The chain employs TRBV28 and TRBJ2-7; 8 bases map to TRBD2. This CDR3 spans 14 amino acids. Germline V lookup: CDR1 MDHEN, CDR2 SYDVKM. V lost 3 bases to trimming and J lost 3 bases; unmatched junction nucleotides: 4. The CDR3 reads CASSFSLAGYEQYF. The CDR3 nucleotides are TGTGCCAGCAGTTTTTCGCTAGCGGGCTACGAGCAGTACTTC.

This rearrangement joins TRBV7-9 to TRBJ2-1, with 9 bases fitting TRBD2. There are 14 residues in the CDR3. V was clipped by 1 base and J by 8 bases; unmatched bases: 3. Germline V gene lookup returns CDR1 SEHNR and CDR2 FQNEAQ (reference sequence). The CDR3 nucleotides are TGTGCCAGCAGCTTAGTAGCGGGAGTCGATGAGCAGTTCTTC. It encodes CASSLVAGVDEQFF.

The rearrangement uses TRBV24-1 and TRBJ1-5, with D possibly being TRBD1 (5 bases). V gave up 3 bases and J gave up 2 bases, with 7 bases separating them. Looked up from germline, CDR1 is KGHDR and CDR2 is SFDVKD. This CDR3 contains 14 residues. CDR3 residues: CATSDAQGNQPQHF. The CDR3 DNA is TGTGCCACCAGTGATGCACAGGGCAATCAGCCCCAGCATTTT.

Only a few counts were recorded for this clone. V usage is TRBV27 and J usage is TRBJ2-3; 8 nucleotides line up with TRBD2. The CDR3 is 15 residues long. The germline V gene encodes CDR1 MNHEY and CDR2 SMNVEV (reference sequence). Losses at the gene ends were 5 bases for V and 5 bases for J; bases not matched to a gene: 9. The chain's CDR3 is CASSVRGGYGDTQYF. The CDR3 DNA sequence: TGTGCCAGCAGTGTTCGGGGGGGCTATGGAGATACGCAGTATTTT.